Listed below are T cell receptor beta chains from one sample, sequenced in a study of T cell repertoires in cytomegalovirus infection. TCRdb re-derived calls from the reads in MiXCR, one entry per CDR3 protein. The table has about a million distinct CDR3 sequences, roughly 30% seen once; the top ten hold about an eighth. Their antigen targets remain unknown. The sample in question was cultured CD8+ T cells from PBMCs, obtained from culture after CMV antigen stimulation. The receptors were sampled from a human donor in good health (CMV status not recorded). Some clones in this sample may be carry-over from other donors' samples. Both conserved end residues are part of each CDR3. The D gene is left open where the match is weak. A row's size may be missing; if present it is once, few, many or a size class.

clone_size j_call v_call d_call cdr3_nt cdr3_aa
. TRBJ1-1 TRBV29-1 . TGCAGCGTTGTGGGGTCACCTGACACTGAAGCTTTCTTT CSVVGSPDTEAFF
few TRBJ2-2 TRBV12-3/TRBV12-4 . TGTGCCAGCAGTTCGATCCGGGACTTTAACACCGGGGAGCTGTTTTTT CASSSIRDFNTGELFF
. TRBJ1-1 TRBV7-9 . TGTGCCAGCAGCTTAGCCTATAGGCAGGGCGACACTGAAGCTTTCTTT CASSLAYRQGDTEAFF
. TRBJ1-2 TRBV4-1 . TGCGCCAGCAGCCAAGGATTTGGACAGTTGGAACCCTATGGCTACACCTTC CASSQGFGQLEPYGYTF
. TRBJ1-2 TRBV6-2/TRBV6-3 . TGTGCCAGCAGTTATGGGGGACCCGGGTGCACCTTC CASSYGGPGCTF
. TRBJ1-4 TRBV23-1 . TGCGCCAGCAGTCATGGACAGTCCATTAATGAAAAACTGTTTTTT CASSHGQSINEKLFF
few TRBJ2-3 TRBV12-3/TRBV12-4 . TGTGCCAGCAGTTTTAGGCCTGGAGGGACAGATACGCAGTATTTT CASSFRPGGTDTQYF
few TRBJ1-2 TRBV12-3/TRBV12-4 . TGTGCCACCTTCCCCCATCCCAAAACCTTC CATFPHPKTF
once TRBJ2-3 TRBV9 . TGTGCCAGCAGTGCAAAGTCTAGCACAGATACGCAGTATTTT CASSAKSSTDTQYF
. TRBJ2-7 TRBV11-2 . TGTGCCAGCAGCCCGTGGACAAGGCTTGAAGTACACGAGCAGTACTTC CASSPWTRLEVHEQYF
many TRBJ2-3 TRBV11-2 TRBD2 TGTGCCAGCAGCTTAGATCGTTCGATAGCGGGGACAGATACGCAGTATTTT CASSLDRSIAGTDTQYF
many TRBJ1-6 TRBV7-2 . TGTGCCAGCAGCTTAGCGATGCAGGGCGGTTCACCCCTCCACTTT CASSLAMQGGSPLHF
few TRBJ1-2 TRBV5-4 TRBD1 TGTGCCAGCAGCTCATGGACAGGGGTCGAATATGGCTACACCTTC CASSSWTGVEYGYTF
. TRBJ1-2 TRBV27 . TGTGCCAGCAGTTCCCCGTCCTCTAGTTTGCATGGCTACACCTTC CASSSPSSSLHGYTF
many TRBJ1-1 TRBV7-8 . TGTGCCAGCAGCTTAGGAGGGGGGCTGGGCACTGAAGCTTTCTTT CASSLGGGLGTEAFF
. TRBJ2-1 TRBV6-5 . TGTGCCAGCAGTTACTCATCCCCCGACAATGAGCAGTTCTTC CASSYSSPDNEQFF
. TRBJ1-5 TRBV5-6 . TGTGCCAGCAGCTCCCTCCAGGACATCAATCAGCCCCAGCATTTT CASSSLQDINQPQHF
few TRBJ2-3 TRBV6-1 . TGTGCCAGCGATGAGCTAGCAGCCACAGATACGCAGTATTTT CASDELAATDTQYF
. TRBJ2-2 TRBV7-7 TRBD1 TGTGCTACAGGGGACACCGGGGAGCTGTTTTTT CATGDTGELFF
. TRBJ1-6 TRBV12-3/TRBV12-4 . TGTGCCAGCAGTTTGTTTCTGGGACGGGATAATTCACCCCTCCACTTT CASSLFLGRDNSPLHF
few TRBJ1-5 TRBV19 . TGTGCCAGTAGTTCCCGCCAGGGGTATCAGCCCCAGCATTTT CASSSRQGYQPQHF
. TRBJ2-6 TRBV3-1 . TGTGCCAGCAGCCAAGTAGTCCCAGACTCTGGGGCCAACGTCCTGACTTTC CASSQVVPDSGANVLTF
few TRBJ1-2 TRBV7-9 TRBD1 TGTGCCAGCAGCTTATCCCCGCGACAGGGGAAAAGCTATGGCTACACCTTC CASSLSPRQGKSYGYTF
. TRBJ1-1 TRBV27 . TGTGCCAGCAGTACCACCTTTAACACTGAAGCTTTCTTT CASSTTFNTEAFF
few TRBJ2-4 TRBV7-9 TRBD1 TGTGCCAGCAGCCGGACAGGGTCAGTAGCCAAAAACATTCAGTACTTC CASSRTGSVAKNIQYF
. TRBJ2-6 TRBV28 . TGTGCCAGCAGTTTGATGGAGTCCCTTTTCTCTGGGGCCAACGTCCTGACTTTC CASSLMESLFSGANVLTF
. TRBJ2-5 TRBV25-1 . TGTGCCAGCAGTTCCCCAGAACGGGAGACCCAGTACTTC CASSSPERETQYF
. TRBJ2-1 TRBV24-1 . TGTGCCACCAGTGAGCCTTGGAGGAATGAGCAGTTCTTC CATSEPWRNEQFF
. TRBJ1-5 TRBV24-1 TRBD1 TGTGCCACCAGTGATTTAGGGGGGGCCAGGGGGGAACAGGGGCAGCCCCAGCATTTT CATSDLGGARGEQGQPQHF
. TRBJ1-1 TRBV5-1 . TGCGCCACCCAGTCATCGCCGTCGGGCACTGAAGCTTTCTTT CATQSSPSGTEAFF
. TRBJ1-4 TRBV7-8 . TGTGCCAGCAGCCCCGAGGATGAAAAACTGTTTTTT CASSPEDEKLFF
few TRBJ1-6 TRBV19 . TGTGCCAGTAGTATCGTCTATCTCGCCGGGGGATCCTATAATTCACCCCTCCACTTT CASSIVYLAGGSYNSPLHF
few TRBJ2-1 TRBV5-1 TRBD2 TGCGCCAGCGGCCACTCGGGGGGGGCCCCCTACAATGAGCAGTTCTTC CASGHSGGAPYNEQFF
. TRBJ2-2 TRBV27 . TGTGCCAGCAGTCTCCATTCCACCGGGGAGCTGTTTTTT CASSLHSTGELFF
many TRBJ1-1 TRBV6-1 . TGTGCCAGCAGTGATAGGTACACTGAAGCTTTCTTT CASSDRYTEAFF
many TRBJ2-6 TRBV7-6 TRBD1 TGTGCCAGCAGCTTGGGACAGGGAACCCTTCCTGGGGCCAACGTCCTGACTTTC CASSLGQGTLPGANVLTF
few TRBJ1-2 TRBV12-3/TRBV12-4 . TGTGCCAACGACAGCCCTTCTAACTATGGCTACACCTTC CANDSPSNYGYTF
once TRBJ2-3 TRBV10-3 TRBD2 TGTGCCATCAGGAGTGGGACTACCAAGGGCCCTTACACAGATACGCAGTATTTT CAIRSGTTKGPYTDTQYF
many TRBJ2-5 TRBV7-2 TRBD2 TGTGCCAGCAGCTTAGTGTTGGCGCGGGGGGGACTCTTGGACTTC CASSLVLARGGLLDF
many TRBJ2-1 TRBV6-1 . TGTGCCAGCAGTGAAATTGGTTGGCTAGCGAATAACAATGAGCAGTTCTTC CASSEIGWLANNNEQFF
. TRBJ1-2 TRBV20-1 . TGCAGTGCTAGAGAAGTTGGGGACATATATGGCTACACCTTC CSAREVGDIYGYTF
many TRBJ1-2 TRBV7-2 . TGTGCCAGCAGCTCCCCGGCTAACTATGGCTACACCTTC CASSSPANYGYTF
. TRBJ2-1 TRBV28 . TGTGCCAGCAGTTTTTTCGGGGACTCCTACAATGAGCAGTTCTTT CASSFFGDSYNEQFF
once TRBJ1-1 TRBV10-3 . TGTGCCATCAGACAAATGACAGAAAACACTGAAGCTTTCTTT CAIRQMTENTEAFF